The present T cell receptor (beta chain) was sequenced within a study of a mutant IDH1 vaccine in newly diagnosed glioma. Findings and caveats of the study: Detectable vaccine-induced immune responses arose in 93.3% of patients.

As to time point: baseline, week 1 (first vaccination visit). Sample treatment: pre-vaccination baseline after standard-of-care therapy. Donors harbored newly found WHO grade 3 or 4 IDH1-mutant, ATRX-lost astrocytomas. As regards this clone: Its antigen is unknown.

The V gene end was trimmed by 1 base and the J gene end by 5 bases; junction bases not matched to a gene: 14. Looked up from germline, CDR1 is LGHNA and CDR2 is YNFKEQ. CDR3 length: 18 amino acids. Repertoires were generated with immunoSEQ multiplex PCR, while TCRdb's copy carries only in-frame clones and drops some. The repertoire includes more than 80,000 clones, roughly 85% of them detected once, and approximately 7.4% sits in the top ten. This chain joins TRBV4-2 and TRBJ2-5, with 9 bases matching TRBD2. This receptor was taken from a woman between 50 and 59 years old with glioma. The source was PBMCs, collected from a glioma patient treated with radiotherapy, temozolomide or both. This CDR3 is CASSQGTAGGPFGETQYF. CDR3 nucleotide sequence: TGTGCCAGCAGCCAAGGGACGGCGGGGGGGCCATTCGGTGAGACCCAGTACTTC.